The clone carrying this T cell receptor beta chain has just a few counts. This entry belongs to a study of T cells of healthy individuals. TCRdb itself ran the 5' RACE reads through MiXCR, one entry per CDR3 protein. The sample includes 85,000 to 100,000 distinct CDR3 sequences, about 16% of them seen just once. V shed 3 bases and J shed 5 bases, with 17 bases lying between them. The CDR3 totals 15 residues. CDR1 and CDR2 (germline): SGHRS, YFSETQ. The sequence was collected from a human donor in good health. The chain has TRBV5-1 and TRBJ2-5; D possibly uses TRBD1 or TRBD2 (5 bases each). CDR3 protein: CASSWDPQGEETQYF. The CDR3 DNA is TGCGCCAGCAGCTGGGACCCCCAAGGCGAGGAGACCCAGTACTTC.